Following are 28 T cell receptor beta chains from one sample sequenced in a study of blood T cell repertoires in COVID-19. Some clones are missing from TCRdb's copy, which holds only in-frame ones; the method was immunoSEQ multiplex PCR. Here the sample spans 55,000 to 65,000 clones, more than 75% being singletons. Sequenced input: peripheral blood. The receptors shown here come from a man in his 60s with active or convalescent COVID-19.

Comments on this clone: Because the CDR3's place on the DNA is in doubt, the DNA is left out and the CDR3 is given as listed by TCRdb. The chain is built from TRBV20-1 and TRBJ1-6. CDR1 and CDR2 from the germline V gene are DFQATT and SNEGSKA (reference sequence). Termini included, the CDR3 measures 11 amino acids. CDR3 loop: CSTSVGSPLHF.

This clone was observed a handful of times. The sample holds other DNA sequences that translate to the same CDR3. The chain employs TRBV29-1 and TRBJ1-1; TRBD1 matches at 8 bases. The CDR3 is made up of 11 amino acids. Looked up from germline, CDR1 is SQVTM and CDR2 is ANQGSEA. Losses at the gene ends were 6 bases for V and 7 bases for J; bases not matched to a gene: 4. The DNA for the CDR3 is TGCAGCGTGGGACAGGTCCGTGAAGCTTTCTTT. Protein sequence: CSVGQVREAFF.

The chain carries TRBV14 and TRBJ2-3; 7 bases agree with TRBD1. This CDR3 has 16 amino acids. V lost 0 bases and J lost 3; bases outside the gene matches: 6. Germline V gene data show CDR1 as SGHDN and CDR2 as FVKESK. The CDR3 sequence: CASSQERDRLTDTQYF. Here the CDR3 DNA reads TGTGCCAGCAGCCAAGAAAGGGACAGACTAACAGATACGCAGTATTTT.

The V and J genes are TRBV5-1 and TRBJ1-2, with D possibly matching TRBD1 (6 bases). The ends were cut back, 0 bases at V and 5 bases at J, with 14 bases in the middle. The CDR3 consists of 15 residues. Looked up from germline, CDR1 is SGHRS and CDR2 is YFSETQ. In nucleotides, the CDR3 is TGCGCCAGCAGCTTGGAATACGGACAGCAATATGGCTACACCTTC. Translating gives CASSLEYGQQYGYTF.

This clone has only a few counts. The J gene is TRBJ1-6, the V gene TRBV30, with D hard to call. Per germline, CDR1 GTSNPN and CDR2 SVGIG (reference sequence). The CDR3 loop spans 15 amino acids. The V gene lost 3 bases and the J gene lost 5 bases, with 14 bases spanning the gap. CDR3 protein: CAWRPTRMHNSPLHF. The CDR3 DNA follows: TGTGCCTGGAGACCCACCAGGATGCATAATTCACCCCTCCACTTT. The whole variable domain, remainder taken from reference TRBV30 and TRBJ1-6, is SQTIHQWPATLVQPVGSPLSLECTVEGTSNPNLYWYRQAAGRGLQLLFYSVGIGQISSEVPQNLSASRPQDRQFILSSKKLLLSDSGFYLCAWRPTRMHNSPLHFGNGTRLTVT.

J is TRBJ2-5 and V is TRBV3-1 (or the pseudogene TRBV3-2); 9 nucleotides align to TRBD2. This CDR3 is 17 amino acids long. The germline V gene has CDR1 LGHDT and CDR2 YNNKEL (reference sequence). J gave up 5 bases and V 0 bases, and 10 bases lay outside the gene matches. This CDR3 reads CASSQDTPSGAEETQYF. In DNA form, the CDR3 reads TGTGCCAGCAGCCAAGATACCCCTAGCGGGGCCGAGGAGACCCAGTACTTC.

This chain connects TRBV7-9 to TRBJ1-1; D is unclear. The CDR3 has 11 amino acids. The V and J ends lost 3 bases and 7 bases respectively, with 6 bases between them. In germline, CDR1 is SEHNR, CDR2 FQNEAQ (reference sequence). The DNA for the CDR3 is TGTGCCAGCAGCTTTCAGAATGAAGCTTTCTTT. It codes for CASSFQNEAFF.

J is TRBJ2-1 and V is TRBV25-1; tentatively, D is TRBD2 (5 bases). The V and J ends lost 7 bases and 6 bases respectively, with 10 bases between them. Germline V gene sequence: CDR1 MGHDK, CDR2 SYGVNS. This CDR3 has 12 residues. The CDR3 DNA reads as TGTGCCAGCACTGTAAGCGGCAATGAGCAGTTCTTC. Its protein is CASTVSGNEQFF. Full variable domain (remainder filled in from reference TRBV25-1 and TRBJ2-1): EADIYQTPRYLVIGTGKKITLECSQTMGHDKMYWYQQDPGMELHLIHYSYGVNSTEKGDLSSESTVSRIRTEHFPLTLESARPSHTSQYLCASTVSGNEQFFGPGTRLTVL.

The gene calls are TRBV2 and TRBJ1-1; the match to TRBD1 covers 7 bases. Trimming removed 7 bases from V and 0 bases from J; junction bases left unmatched: 5. Germline V gene lookup returns CDR1 SNHLY and CDR2 FYNNEI. This CDR3 has 14 residues. CDR3 amino acids: CASKIQGLNTEAFF. For the CDR3, the DNA is TGTGCCAGCAAAATACAGGGGCTGAACACTGAAGCTTTCTTT.

This chain links TRBV29-1 with TRBJ2-7; 7 bases map to TRBD1. This CDR3 has 12 residues. Germline CDR1 SQVTM, CDR2 ANQGSEA. Losses at the gene ends were 7 bases for V and 6 bases for J; bases not matched to a gene: 9. CDR3 protein: CSGNRGSGEQYF. The DNA of the CDR3 is TGCAGCGGTAACAGGGGATCGGGCGAGCAGTACTTC.

The chain employs TRBV6-5 and TRBJ2-1; 10 bases line up with TRBD2. Unmatched junction bases numbered 9, after V lost 6 bases and J lost 7 bases. Germline CDR1 and CDR2: MNHEY and SVGAGI. The CDR3 runs 15 residues. In DNA, the CDR3 is TGTGCCAGCAGGTCCCTAGCGGGGGCTGGGAATGAGCAGTTCTTC. It yields the protein CASRSLAGAGNEQFF.

The chain has TRBV19 and TRBJ1-1; 10 bases are a match to TRBD1. CDR3 size: 15 residues. With 8 bases clipped from V and 6 bases from J, the junction kept 12 bases outside the gene matches. Germline values: CDR1 LNHDA, CDR2 SQIVND (reference sequence). CDR3 bases: TGTGCCAGTCGGCTCCGGGACAGGGGTTTCGCTGAAGCTTTCTTT. It codes for CASRLRDRGFAEAFF.

J is TRBJ2-2 and V is TRBV7-7; 11 bases fit TRBD2. The junction had 2 bases not matched to a gene; V was cut back by 5 bases and J by 0 bases. The germline gives CDR1 SSHAT, CDR2 FNYEAQ (reference sequence). The CDR3 runs to 16 residues. CDR3 protein: CASSNSGGANTGELFF. CDR3 in DNA: TGTGCCAGCAGCAATAGCGGGGGGGCGAACACCGGGGAGCTGTTTTTT.

This clone appeared a single time. The V and J genes are TRBV19 and TRBJ1-4, with D possibly matching TRBD1 (5 bases). CDR3 length: 18 residues. Germline CDR1 is LNHDA and CDR2 is SQIVND (reference sequence). V was shortened by 3 bases and J by 3 bases, with 20 bases between the two germline ends. Here the CDR3 DNA reads TGTGCCAGTAGTATTTTGTTTGTGCAGGGCTCTTCTAATGAAAAACTGTTTTTT. It encodes CASSILFVQGSSNEKLFF.

In this sample, this clone turned up a few times. V gene TRBV6-5 combines with J gene TRBJ2-7; 8 bases fit TRBD1. The CDR3 loop spans 16 amino acids. V lost 0 bases and J lost 3; bases outside the gene matches: 7. Germline V gene data show CDR1 as MNHEY and CDR2 as SVGAGI. The chain's CDR3 is CASSYSTRTGSYEQYF. Written as DNA, the CDR3 is TGTGCCAGCAGTTACTCGACTCGGACAGGGAGCTACGAGCAGTACTTC.

V gene TRBV7-2 combines with J gene TRBJ1-1; the D gene is possibly TRBD1 (6 bases). This CDR3 spans 14 amino acids. Per germline, CDR1 SGHTA and CDR2 FQGNSA. V was shortened by 1 base and J by 5 bases, with 11 bases between the two germline ends. DNA of the CDR3: TGTGCCAGCAGCTTAGTTGCTAGGGGGACTGAAGCTTTCTTT. Translation: CASSLVARGTEAFF.

The rearrangement joins TRBV19 to TRBJ2-7, with 11 bases matching TRBD2. V shed 3 bases and J 3 bases; nucleotides not matched to a gene: 4. This CDR3 spans 15 amino acids. Per germline, CDR1 LNHDA and CDR2 SQIVND (reference sequence). DNA for the CDR3: TGTGCCAGTAGTATGAAAACTAGCGGGGGCTACGAGCAGTACTTC. The encoded protein is CASSMKTSGGYEQYF.

This clone came up once. The chain has TRBV3-1 (or the pseudogene TRBV3-2) and TRBJ1-5; a possible D gene is TRBD1 (6 bases). There are 15 residues in the CDR3. Trimming shortened V by 6 bases and J by 4 bases, and 16 bases separated the two germline ends. CDR1 is LGHDT, CDR2 YNNKEL, per germline (reference sequence). The CDR3 reads CASRLSGQGNQPQHF. The CDR3 nucleotides read TGTGCCAGCAGGCTGTCGGGGCAGGGGAATCAGCCCCAGCATTTT.

With regard to this clone: The same CDR3 can be traced to other DNA sequences in this sample. The J gene is TRBJ2-1, the V gene TRBV7-8; unclear D gene. The ends were cut back, 1 base at V and 0 bases at J, with 7 bases in the middle. Germline assignment: CDR1 SGHVS and CDR2 FQNEAQ. This CDR3 is 15 amino acids long. The CDR3 is CASSLGSSSYNEQFF. In DNA, the CDR3 is TGTGCCAGCAGCTTAGGGTCGAGCTCCTACAATGAGCAGTTCTTC.

J is TRBJ2-7 and V is TRBV21-1; the table's D call, TRBD2, has no DNA check behind it. TRBV21-1 is a recognized pseudogene. This CDR3 contains 11 residues. DNA for the CDR3: TGTGCCAGCCCTAGCGGCTACGAGCAGTACTTC. This codes for CASPSGYEQYF.

This rearrangement joins TRBV4-1 to TRBJ1-2, with a weak D call TRBD1 (5 bases). Trimming cost V 1 base and J 4 bases, with 16 bases left between them. The CDR3 consists of 16 residues. CDR1 is MGHRA and CDR2 is YSYEKL in the germline V gene. The CDR3 region has the DNA TGCGCCAGCAGCCAAGCTCTTACGGGGGTCCGCTATGGCTACACCTTC. It translates to CASSQALTGVRYGYTF.

The chain employs TRBV3-1 (or the pseudogene TRBV3-2) and TRBJ1-2, with a weak D call TRBD1 (6 bases). This CDR3 is built from 16 residues. Germline-derived CDR1 and CDR2 are LGHDT and YNNKEL (reference sequence). Trimming took 3 bases from V and 3 from J, leaving 17 bases between them. CDR3 region: CASSQGTGSIDYGYTF. Written as DNA, the CDR3 is TGTGCCAGCAGCCAGGGTACAGGGTCTATAGACTATGGCTACACCTTC.

V and J are TRBV27 and TRBJ2-1, with TRBD2 matching over 14 bases. Per germline, CDR1 MNHEY and CDR2 SMNVEV (reference sequence). The ends lost 6 bases at V and 7 bases at J; junction bases unmatched: 8. The CDR3 loop spans 16 amino acids. The CDR3 bases are TGTGCCAGCAGCTACCTGGGACTAGCGGGAGAGAATGAGCAGTTCTTC. Protein sequence: CASSYLGLAGENEQFF.

The chain joins TRBV7-6 to TRBJ2-1; TRBD1 aligns across 8 bases. The CDR3 totals 17 residues. Germline V lookup: CDR1 SGHVS, CDR2 FNYEAQ. Germline trimming cut 4 bases from V and 0 bases from J; bases unmatched to any gene: 8. DNA of the CDR3: TGTGCCAGCAGCTCGATCCCGACAGGGGCCTCCTACAATGAGCAGTTCTTC. This encodes CASSSIPTGASYNEQFF.

This clone was counted a single time. The CDR3 DNA sequence: TGTGCCAGCAGCCGCTACAATCAGCCCCAGCATTTT. Its protein product is CASSRYNQPQHF. The chain recombines TRBV7-8 with TRBJ1-5; D not certain. Trimming stripped 5 bases from V and 3 bases from J, with 5 bases between. CDR3 size: 12 residues. The V gene's germline CDR1 is SGHVS and CDR2 FQNEAQ.

This chain connects TRBV5-1 to TRBJ2-7; D might be TRBD1 (6 bases). The germline V gene has CDR1 SGHRS and CDR2 YFSETQ. The CDR3 spans 14 residues. Deletions cut 4 bases from V and 0 bases from J, with 11 bases between. The CDR3 reads CASSPGTYSYEQYF. In DNA form, the CDR3 reads TGCGCCAGCAGCCCGGGGACATACTCCTACGAGCAGTACTTC. Based on the CDR3 plus reference TRBV5-1 and TRBJ2-7, the full variable domain is KAGVTQTPRYLIKTRGQQVTLSCSPISGHRSVSWYQQTPGQGLQFLFEYFSETQRNKGNFPGRFSGRQFSNSRSEMNVSTLELGDSALYLCASSPGTYSYEQYFGPGTRLTVT.

In this sample, this clone turned up a few times. This chain links TRBV19 with TRBJ1-3, with unresolved D. The V and J ends lost 4 bases and 4 bases respectively, with 14 bases between them. The CDR3 covers 15 residues. Per germline, CDR1 LNHDA and CDR2 SQIVND (reference sequence). CDR3 bases: TGTGCCAGTAGTACCCGGACGACGGGAGGAAACACCATATATTTT. It codes for CASSTRTTGGNTIYF. The whole variable domain, remainder taken from reference TRBV19 and TRBJ1-3, is DGGITQSPKYLFRKEGQNVTLSCEQNLNHDAMYWYRQDPGQGLRLIYYSQIVNDFQKGDIAEGYSVSREKKESFPLTVTSAQKNPTAFYLCASSTRTTGGNTIYFGEGSWLTVV.

The rearrangement uses TRBV5-8 and TRBJ1-5; D may be TRBD1 (6 bases). V lost 2 bases, J lost 6 bases, and 12 bases lay in between. The CDR3 is 14 amino acids. The germline V gene encodes CDR1 SGHTS and CDR2 YDEGEE. The CDR3 DNA follows: TGTGCCAGCAGCTTTGGGGGCGGAGGTCAGCCCCAGCATTTT. Protein sequence: CASSFGGGGQPQHF.